The rows below give T cell receptor beta chains drawn from one sample of a study of cytomegalovirus exposure and HLA in healthy donors. Generated by immunoSEQ multiplex PCR, the TCRdb table keeps only in-frame clones and is missing some. The sample holds approximately 160,000 clones, around 75% seen once. What was sequenced was PBMCs. These receptors came from a man between 18 and 35 years old in good health and CMV-seropositive. Both conserved end residues are part of each CDR3.

V,J,CDR3
TRBV5-8,TRBJ1-3,CASSLRQNLRNTIYF
TRBV15,TRBJ1-5,CATSRHREDNQPQHF
TRBV9,TRBJ1-1,CASSVSEGGTEAFF
TRBV7-9,TRBJ1-1,CASSQVGDTEAFF
TRBV9,TRBJ1-2,CASSLGQGGIYGYTF
TRBV4-2,TRBJ2-2,CASSQLEKNTGELFF
TRBV6-5,TRBJ1-1,CASSYSQGMAEAFF
TRBV5-1,TRBJ1-6,CASSLVAGYSYNSPLHF
TRBV7-9,TRBJ1-1,CASSFTGGTEAFF
TRBV19,TRBJ1-1,CASSIGSAGTEAFF
TRBV5-1,TRBJ1-4,CASSEQGIINEKLFF
TRBV5-8,TRBJ1-4,CASSSGQGITNEKLFF
TRBV27,TRBJ2-5,CASKEGRGGRTQYF
TRBV6-1,TRBJ1-2,CASSGQTGGYGYTF
TRBV5-1,TRBJ2-2,CASSLAFGPGTGLTGELFF
TRBV27,TRBJ1-1,CASTTIRGGSGTDEAFF
TRBV19,TRBJ1-5,CASSIGFRGGQPQHF
TRBV4-1,TRBJ2-1,CASSQEIAGVGNEQFF
TRBV18,TRBJ1-1,CASSPQMSTEAFF
TRBV19,TRBJ2-2,CASSVGQANTGELFF
TRBV18,TRBJ1-2,CASSPGHSYGYTF
TRBV18,TRBJ2-1,CASSPPAGGTYNEQFF
TRBV28,TRBJ1-4,CASSPGGRDEKLFF
TRBV5-4,TRBJ1-2,CASSPRDLNYGYTF
TRBV7-9,TRBJ2-5,CASSLPARETQYF
TRBV28,TRBJ1-1,CASTPGGGNTEAFF
TRBV9,TRBJ2-1,CASSGPSGGLSSYNEQFF
TRBV15,TRBJ2-2,CATSRERGATTGELFF
TRBV28,TRBJ1-2,CASRRDRVGGYTF
TRBV6-6,TRBJ1-2,CASIHGSGGRYGYTF
TRBV28,TRBJ1-5,CASRGRGQPQHF
TRBV7-9,TRBJ1-1,CASSLDQVGTEAFF
TRBV5-1,TRBJ2-3,CASSLVTSVGGDTQYF
TRBV28,TRBJ1-4,CASGTRTGGNEKLFF
TRBV10-3,TRBJ2-3,CATRGAGSTDTQYF